The rows below give T cell receptor beta chains drawn from one sample of a study of T cell responses to AZD1222 COVID-19 vaccine. Method: immunoSEQ multiplex PCR; TCRdb's copy keeps in-frame clones and lacks some. This sample has roughly 200,000 clones, with 90% to 95% found just once. Sequences were derived from peripheral blood, sampled on day 0 of MenACWY control vaccination. The receptors originated from an adult in good health. The conserved cysteine and the conserved F or W are not part of the CDR3 here.

v_call: TRBV4-1; j_call: TRBJ1-5; cdr3_aa: ASSQDRGNQPQH
v_call: TRBV6-1; j_call: TRBJ2-6; cdr3_aa: ASSEATSSGANVLT
v_call: TRBV4-1; j_call: TRBJ2-3; cdr3_aa: ASSPKGGGGLPDTQY
v_call: TRBV7-2; j_call: TRBJ2-7; cdr3_aa: ASSLLGTDHYEQY
v_call: TRBV19; j_call: TRBJ1-5; cdr3_aa: ASRAVTGAQPQH
v_call: TRBV4-1; j_call: TRBJ1-3; cdr3_aa: ASSQDRGRNTIY
v_call: TRBV2; j_call: TRBJ1-6; cdr3_aa: ASSQTGGSSPLH
v_call: TRBV3-1/TRBV3-2; j_call: TRBJ1-1; cdr3_aa: ASSLGQGNTEAF
v_call: TRBV27; j_call: TRBJ1-5; cdr3_aa: ASSSRDRGNQPQH
v_call: TRBV23-1; j_call: TRBJ2-3; cdr3_aa: ASSQPRDIFTDTQY
v_call: TRBV7-9; j_call: TRBJ2-1; cdr3_aa: ASSSWRGQSSYNEQF
v_call: TRBV7-9; j_call: TRBJ2-1; cdr3_aa: ASSAGESYNEQF
v_call: TRBV3-1/TRBV3-2; j_call: TRBJ2-3; cdr3_aa: ASRPNVRSDTQY
v_call: TRBV7-9; j_call: TRBJ1-5; cdr3_aa: ASSLGAGGSNQPQH
v_call: TRBV19; j_call: TRBJ2-1; cdr3_aa: ASSARTSGDNEQF
v_call: TRBV5-1; j_call: TRBJ2-5; cdr3_aa: ASSLGGRGGETQY
v_call: TRBV18; j_call: TRBJ1-1; cdr3_aa: ASSLGTSMNTEAF
v_call: TRBV19; j_call: TRBJ1-3; cdr3_aa: ASSIVDSGNTIY
v_call: TRBV6-5; j_call: TRBJ2-3; cdr3_aa: ASSYSWNTGGDTQY
v_call: TRBV3-1/TRBV3-2; j_call: TRBJ2-7; cdr3_aa: ASSLNYEQY
v_call: TRBV19; j_call: TRBJ1-5; cdr3_aa: ASSIGAGRINQPQH
v_call: TRBV5-1; j_call: TRBJ1-6; cdr3_aa: ASSDTPGFNNSPLH
v_call: TRBV5-6; j_call: TRBJ1-3; cdr3_aa: ASSLAAGSSGNTIY
v_call: TRBV4-1; j_call: TRBJ1-6; cdr3_aa: ASSQGGGPTTPLH
v_call: TRBV20-1; j_call: TRBJ2-5; cdr3_aa: SASRGQETQY
v_call: TRBV6-4; j_call: TRBJ2-2; cdr3_aa: ASSVRLGRGELF
v_call: TRBV5-6; j_call: TRBJ1-5; cdr3_aa: ASSRKGANQPQH
v_call: TRBV6-4; j_call: TRBJ1-5; cdr3_aa: ASSDSIGGRGSNQPQH